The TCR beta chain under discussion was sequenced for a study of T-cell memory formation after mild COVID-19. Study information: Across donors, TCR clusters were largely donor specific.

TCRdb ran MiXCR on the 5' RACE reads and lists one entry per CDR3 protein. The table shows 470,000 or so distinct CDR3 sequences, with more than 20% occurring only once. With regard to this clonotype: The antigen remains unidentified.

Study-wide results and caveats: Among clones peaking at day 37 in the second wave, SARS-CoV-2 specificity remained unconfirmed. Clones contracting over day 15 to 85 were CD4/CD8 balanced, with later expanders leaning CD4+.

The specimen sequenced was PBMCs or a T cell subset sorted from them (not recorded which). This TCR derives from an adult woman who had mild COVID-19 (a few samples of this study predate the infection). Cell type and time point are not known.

Written as DNA, the CDR3 is TGTGCCATCAGTCTTGGACTAGCGGGCACAGATACGCAGTATTTT. Translated: CAISLGLAGTDTQYF. The chain carries TRBV10-3 and TRBJ2-3; 10 bases are shared with TRBD2. CDR3 length: 15 residues. Germline trimming cut 5 bases from V and 1 base from J; bases unmatched to any gene: 3. Germline V gives CDR1 ENHRY, CDR2 SYGVKD.